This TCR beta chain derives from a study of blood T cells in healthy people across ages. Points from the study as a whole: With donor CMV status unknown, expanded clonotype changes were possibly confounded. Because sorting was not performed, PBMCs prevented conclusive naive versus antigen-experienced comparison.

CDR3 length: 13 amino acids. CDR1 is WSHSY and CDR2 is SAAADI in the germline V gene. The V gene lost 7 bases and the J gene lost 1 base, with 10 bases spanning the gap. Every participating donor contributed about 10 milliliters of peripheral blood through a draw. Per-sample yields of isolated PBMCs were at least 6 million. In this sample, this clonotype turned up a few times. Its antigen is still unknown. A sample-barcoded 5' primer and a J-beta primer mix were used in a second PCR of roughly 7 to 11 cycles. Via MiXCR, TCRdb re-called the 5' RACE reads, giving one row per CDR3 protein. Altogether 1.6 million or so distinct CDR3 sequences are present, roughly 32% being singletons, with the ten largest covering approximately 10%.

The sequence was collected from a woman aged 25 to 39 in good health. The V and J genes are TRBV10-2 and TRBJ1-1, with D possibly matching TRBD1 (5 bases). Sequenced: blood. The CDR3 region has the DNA TGCGCCAGCATCGGGGCGACGAACACTGAAGCTTTCTTT. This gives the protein CASIGATNTEAFF.